A single sample is the source of the 5 T cell receptor beta chains below, sequenced in a study of T cell responses to AZD1222 COVID-19 vaccine. Generated by immunoSEQ multiplex PCR, the TCRdb table keeps only in-frame clones and is missing some. The profile shows 84,000 or so clones, roughly nine tenths of them singletons. Sequences were derived from peripheral blood, sampled on day 0 of AZD1222 vaccination. All receptors come from an adult in good health.

This chain connects TRBV19 to TRBJ2-2; 11 nucleotides agree with TRBD2. The germline CDR1 and CDR2 sequences are LNHDA and SQIVND (reference sequence). CDR3 length equals 18 residues. V dropped 5 bases and J dropped 5; count of bases not matched to a gene: 13. CDR3 coding DNA: TGTGCCAGTAGTCGGGACAGGCTAGCGGGAGGCAGAACCGGGGAGCTGTTTTTT. Translating it yields CASSRDRLAGGRTGELFF.

In this sample, this clone turned up once. This chain's CDR3 is CASSGASLNEKLFF. As DNA, the CDR3 is TGTGCCAGCAGCGGTGCCTCTCTTAATGAAAAACTGTTTTTT. The chain links TRBV9 to TRBJ1-4, with D uncertain. This CDR3 has 14 amino acids. CDR1 is SGDLS, CDR2 YYNGEE, per germline. Trimming cost V 3 bases and J 4 bases, with 10 bases left between them.

The V gene is TRBV27, the J gene TRBJ2-3, with D perhaps matching TRBD2 (7 bases). V was cut by 4 bases and J by 3 bases, with 14 bases left in between. Germline values: CDR1 MNHEY, CDR2 SMNVEV (reference sequence). The CDR3 covers 15 residues. DNA for the CDR3: TGTGCCAGCAGTTCGGTCGGGGGGCCGACAGATACGCAGTATTTT. Its translation: CASSSVGGPTDTQYF.

The chain joins TRBV28 to TRBJ1-5; 7 bases are shared with TRBD1. The CDR3 sequence is 17 residues long. After removal of 5 bases from V and 3 bases from J, the junction contained 13 bases not matched to a gene. Looked up from germline, CDR1 is MDHEN and CDR2 is SYDVKM. CDR3 residues: CASSISGTVVYNQPQHF. CDR3 DNA: TGTGCCAGCAGTATTTCCGGGACAGTAGTTTACAATCAGCCCCAGCATTTT. The entire variable domain, with the rest obtained from reference TRBV28 and TRBJ1-5, is as follows: DVKVTQSSRYLVKRTGEKVFLECVQDMDHENMFWYRQDPGLGLRLIYFSYDVKMKEKGDIPEGYSVSREKKERFSLILESASTNQTSMYLCASSISGTVVYNQPQHFGDGTRLSIL.

This chain joins TRBV3-1 (or the pseudogene TRBV3-2) and TRBJ2-7; 9 positions match TRBD2. Germline-derived CDR1 and CDR2 are LGHDT and YNNKEL (reference sequence). J gave up 13 bases and V 1 base, and 11 bases lay outside the gene matches. The CDR3 is 14 residues long. Here the CDR3 reads CASSQGGRTSAPYF. The CDR3 nucleotides read TGTGCCAGCAGCCAAGGGGGAAGGACTAGCGCCCCTTACTTC.